This T cell receptor (beta chain) was observed in a study of cytomegalovirus exposure and HLA in healthy donors. The primer mix had 60 Vbeta and 13 Jbeta primers. Profiling relied on immunoSEQ multiplex PCR, and the TCRdb table lists in-frame clones only, not all of them. This table has about 190,000 clones, about 81% appearing once. This CDR3 is 12 amino acids long. Sequencing input: PBMCs. The chain is built from TRBV21-1 and TRBJ2-7; no check of the table's D call, TRBD2, against the DNA was made. TRBV21-1 is noted as a pseudogene. The source of this sequence is a man aged 25-40 years in good health and CMV-seropositive. The CDR3 DNA reads as TGTGCCAGCAGCAAAGGAGGTTACGAGCAGTACTTC. Amino acids: CASSKGGYEQYF.